What follows is one T cell receptor (beta chain) and its context. Antigen: not known. Germline V gene sequence: CDR1 SGHTA, CDR2 FQGTGA. The CDR3 runs to 16 residues. V lost 1 base and J 4 bases, leaving 14 bases between the germline ends. This sample was taken from a study of cytomegalovirus exposure and HLA in healthy donors. General observations from the study: Exclusion as indistinguishable affected some V segments, including TRBV6-2 and TRBV6-3. Later examination showed HLA-associated TCR beta chains had greater clonal expansion than equally common others. In most subjects, TCR beta sequences reportedly gave accurate predictions of HLA-A and HLA-B alleles.

PCR involved 60 Vbeta and 13 Jbeta primers. Profiled with immunoSEQ multiplex PCR; TCRdb holds only in-frame clones, not every one. This table holds approximately 110,000 clones, 76% found once. The receptor was derived from a woman aged 50 to 60 in good health and CMV-seropositive. This rearrangement joins TRBV7-3 to TRBJ2-1; D perhaps matches TRBD2 (5 bases). Sequenced material: PBMCs. The CDR3: CASSLIGGGSYNEQFF. The CDR3, as DNA: TGTGCCAGCAGCTTAATAGGAGGAGGTAGTTACAATGAGCAGTTCTTC.